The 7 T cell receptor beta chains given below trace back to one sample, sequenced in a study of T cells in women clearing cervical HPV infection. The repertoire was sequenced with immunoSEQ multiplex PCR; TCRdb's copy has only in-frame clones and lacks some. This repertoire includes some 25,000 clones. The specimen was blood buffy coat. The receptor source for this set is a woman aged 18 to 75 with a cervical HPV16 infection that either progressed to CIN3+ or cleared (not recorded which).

The CDR3 bases that were read are TGTGCCATCAGTGAGTCGGGACAGAATAATTCACCG. This codes for CAISESGQNNSP. The CDR3 reads in full as CAISESGQNNSPLFF. The J gene is TRBJ2-2, the V gene TRBV10-3; 7 bases match TRBD1. The read is 3 residues too short to cover the CDR3 end, so that end is filled in from the germline J gene. The CDR3 is made up of 15 amino acids. Germline V gene data show CDR1 as ENHRY and CDR2 as SYGVKD.

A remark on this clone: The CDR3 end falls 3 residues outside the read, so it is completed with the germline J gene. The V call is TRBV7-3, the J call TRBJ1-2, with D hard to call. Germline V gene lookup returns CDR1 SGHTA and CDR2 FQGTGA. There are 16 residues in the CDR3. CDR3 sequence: CASSSPAGSLTDTYTF. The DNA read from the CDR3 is TGTGCCAGCAGCTCGCCGGCCGGCTCCTTAACAGATACC. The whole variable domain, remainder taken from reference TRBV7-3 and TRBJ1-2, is GAGVSQTPSNKVTEKGKYVELRCDPISGHTALYWYRQSLGQGPEFLIYFQGTGAADDSGLPNDRFFAVRPEGSVSTLKIQRTERGDSAVYLCASSSPAGSLTDTYTFGSGTRLTVV.

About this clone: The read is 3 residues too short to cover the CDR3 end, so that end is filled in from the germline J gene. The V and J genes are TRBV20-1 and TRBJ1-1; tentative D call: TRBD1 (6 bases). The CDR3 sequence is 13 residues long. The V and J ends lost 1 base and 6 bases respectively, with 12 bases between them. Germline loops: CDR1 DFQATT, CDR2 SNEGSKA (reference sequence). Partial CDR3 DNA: TGCAGTGCTAGAGCGCCAGGGGTGGCTGAA. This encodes CSARAPGVAE. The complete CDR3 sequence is CSARAPGVAEAFF.

CDR3 bases read: TGTGCCAGCTCACCTGTCCACTCCAATCAGCCC. Protein: CASSPVHSNQP. The whole CDR3 protein reads CASSPVHSNQPQHF. The chain carries TRBV18 and TRBJ1-5, with D uncertain. The read terminates 3 residues ahead of where the CDR3 ends, so the germline J gene completes it. The CDR3 runs to 14 residues. V was trimmed by 3 bases and J by 3 bases, leaving 9 bases between them. The germline V gene has CDR1 KGHSH and CDR2 LQKENI.

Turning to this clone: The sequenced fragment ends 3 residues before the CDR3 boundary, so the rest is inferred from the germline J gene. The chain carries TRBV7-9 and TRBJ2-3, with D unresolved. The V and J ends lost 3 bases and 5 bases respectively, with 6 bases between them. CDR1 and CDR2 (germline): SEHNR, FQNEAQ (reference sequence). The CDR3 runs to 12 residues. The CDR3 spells CASSFKGDTQYF. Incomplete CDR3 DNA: TGTGCCAGCAGCTTTAAAGGAGATACG.

The CDR3 reads CASSEPRGDYEQYF. The CDR3 DNA, read in part, is TGTGCCAGCAGTGAACCTAGGGGCGACTACGAG. This chain uses TRBV6-1 with TRBJ2-7; a possible D gene is TRBD1 (5 bases). The CDR3 end falls 3 residues outside the read, so it is completed with the germline J gene. V was trimmed by 2 bases and J by 3 bases, leaving 11 bases between them. The CDR3 sequence is 14 residues long. Germline V lookup: CDR1 MNHNS, CDR2 SASEGT.

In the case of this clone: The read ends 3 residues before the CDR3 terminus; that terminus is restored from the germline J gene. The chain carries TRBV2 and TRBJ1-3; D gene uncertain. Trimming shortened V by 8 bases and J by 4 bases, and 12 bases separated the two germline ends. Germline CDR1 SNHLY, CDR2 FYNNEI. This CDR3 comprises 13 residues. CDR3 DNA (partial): TGTGCCAGCCTCCGGTCCCTCGGAAACACC. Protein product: CASLRSLGNT. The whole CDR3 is CASLRSLGNTIYF.